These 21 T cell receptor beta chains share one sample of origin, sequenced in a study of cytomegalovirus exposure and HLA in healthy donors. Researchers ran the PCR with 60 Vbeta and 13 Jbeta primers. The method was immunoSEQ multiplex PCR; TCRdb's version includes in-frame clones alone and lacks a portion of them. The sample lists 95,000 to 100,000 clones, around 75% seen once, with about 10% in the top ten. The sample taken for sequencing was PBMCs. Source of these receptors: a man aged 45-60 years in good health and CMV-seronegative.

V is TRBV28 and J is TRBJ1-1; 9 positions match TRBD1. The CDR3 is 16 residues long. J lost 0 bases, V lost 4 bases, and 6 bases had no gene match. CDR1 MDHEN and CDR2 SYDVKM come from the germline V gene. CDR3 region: CASSSGTGLMNTEAFF. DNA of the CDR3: TGTGCCAGCAGTTCCGGGACAGGGTTGATGAACACTGAAGCTTTCTTT.

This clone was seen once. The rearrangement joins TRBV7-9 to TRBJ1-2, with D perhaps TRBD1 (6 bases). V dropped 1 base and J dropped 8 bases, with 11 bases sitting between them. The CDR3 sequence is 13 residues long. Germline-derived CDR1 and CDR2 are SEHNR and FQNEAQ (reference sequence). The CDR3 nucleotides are TGTGCCAGCAGCTTAGGAGGGGGTGGAGGCTACACCTTC. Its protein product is CASSLGGGGGYTF.

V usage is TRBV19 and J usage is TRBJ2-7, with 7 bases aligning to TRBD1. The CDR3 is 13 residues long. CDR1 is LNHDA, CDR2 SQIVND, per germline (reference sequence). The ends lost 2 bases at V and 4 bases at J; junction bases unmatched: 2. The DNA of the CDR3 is TGTGCCAGTAGTATAAGACAGGGTTACGAGCAGTACTTC. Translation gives CASSIRQGYEQYF.

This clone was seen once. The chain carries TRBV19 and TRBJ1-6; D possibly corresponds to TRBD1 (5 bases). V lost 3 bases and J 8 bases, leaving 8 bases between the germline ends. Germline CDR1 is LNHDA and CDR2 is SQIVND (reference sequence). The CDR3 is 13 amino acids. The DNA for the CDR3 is TGTGCCAGTAGTATGAGCAGGGATTCACCCCTCCACTTT. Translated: CASSMSRDSPLHF.

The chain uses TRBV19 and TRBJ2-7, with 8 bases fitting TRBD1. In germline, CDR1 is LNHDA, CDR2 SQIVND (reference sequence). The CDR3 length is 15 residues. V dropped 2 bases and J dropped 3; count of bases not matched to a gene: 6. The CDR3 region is CASSIRGQGYYEQYF. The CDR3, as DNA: TGTGCCAGTAGTATAAGAGGACAGGGCTACTACGAGCAGTACTTC.

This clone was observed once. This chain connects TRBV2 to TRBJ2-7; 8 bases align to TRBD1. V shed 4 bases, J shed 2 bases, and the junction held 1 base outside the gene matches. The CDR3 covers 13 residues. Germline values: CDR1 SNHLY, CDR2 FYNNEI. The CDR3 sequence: CASSGTGTYEQYF. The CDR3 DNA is TGTGCCAGCAGTGGGACAGGGACCTACGAGCAGTACTTC.

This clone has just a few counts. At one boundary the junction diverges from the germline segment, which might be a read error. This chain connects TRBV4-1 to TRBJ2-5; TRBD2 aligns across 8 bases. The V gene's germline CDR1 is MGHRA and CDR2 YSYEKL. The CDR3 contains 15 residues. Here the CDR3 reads CASSQLAGRVETQYF. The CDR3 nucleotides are TGTGCCAGCAGCCAGCTAGCGGGTAGGGTGGAGACCCAGTACTTC.

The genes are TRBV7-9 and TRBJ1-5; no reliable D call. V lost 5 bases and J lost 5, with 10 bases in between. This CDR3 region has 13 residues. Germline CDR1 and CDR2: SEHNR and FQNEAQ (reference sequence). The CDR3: CASSRIADQPQHF. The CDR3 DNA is TGTGCCAGCAGCAGGATAGCGGATCAGCCCCAGCATTTT.

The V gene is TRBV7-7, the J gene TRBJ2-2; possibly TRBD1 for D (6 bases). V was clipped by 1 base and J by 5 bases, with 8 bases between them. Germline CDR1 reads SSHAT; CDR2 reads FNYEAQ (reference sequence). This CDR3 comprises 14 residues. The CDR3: CASSLVQGTGELFF. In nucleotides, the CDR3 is TGTGCCAGCAGCTTAGTACAGGGAACCGGGGAGCTGTTTTTT.

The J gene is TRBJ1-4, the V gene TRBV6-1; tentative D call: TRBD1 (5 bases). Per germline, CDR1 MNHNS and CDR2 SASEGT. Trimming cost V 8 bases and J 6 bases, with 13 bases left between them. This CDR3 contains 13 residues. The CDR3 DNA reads TGTGCCAGCGGAGGGGCCGCCCATGAAAAACTGTTTTTT. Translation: CASGGAAHEKLFF.

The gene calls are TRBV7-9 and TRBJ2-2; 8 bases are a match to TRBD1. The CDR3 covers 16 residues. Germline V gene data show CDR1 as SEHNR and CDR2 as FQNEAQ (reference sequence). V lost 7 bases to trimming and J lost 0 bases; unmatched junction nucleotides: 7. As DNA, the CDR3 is TGTGCCAGCATTCCGAGGACAGGGACGAACACCGGGGAGCTGTTTTTT. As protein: CASIPRTGTNTGELFF.

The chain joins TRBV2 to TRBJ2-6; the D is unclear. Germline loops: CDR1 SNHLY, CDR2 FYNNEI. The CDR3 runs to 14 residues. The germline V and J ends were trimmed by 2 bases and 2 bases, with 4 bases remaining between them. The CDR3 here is CASSEHPGANVLTF. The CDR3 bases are TGTGCCAGCAGTGAACATCCTGGGGCCAACGTCCTGACTTTC.

The CDR3 spells CASARENTEAFF. The CDR3 DNA follows: TGCGCCAGCGCGAGGGAGAACACTGAAGCTTTCTTT. The rearrangement uses TRBV5-1 and TRBJ1-1; D unresolved. Trimming removed 7 bases at V and 1 base at J, with 8 bases between. The germline V gene has CDR1 SGHRS and CDR2 YFSETQ. The CDR3 runs 12 residues. The full variable domain, in which reference TRBV5-1 and TRBJ1-1 provide the parts outside the CDR3, is KAGVTQTPRYLIKTRGQQVTLSCSPISGHRSVSWYQQTPGQGLQFLFEYFSETQRNKGNFPGRFSGRQFSNSRSEMNVSTLELGDSALYLCASARENTEAFFGQGTRLTVV.

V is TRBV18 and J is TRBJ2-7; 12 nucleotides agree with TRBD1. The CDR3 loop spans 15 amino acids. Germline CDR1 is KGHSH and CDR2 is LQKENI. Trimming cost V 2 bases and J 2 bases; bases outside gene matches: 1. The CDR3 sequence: CASSPGTGGPYEQYF. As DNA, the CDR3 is TGTGCCAGCTCACCAGGGACAGGGGGCCCCTACGAGCAGTACTTC. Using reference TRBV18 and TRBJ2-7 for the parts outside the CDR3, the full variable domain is NAGVMQNPRHLVRRRGQEARLRCSPMKGHSHVYWYRQLPEEGLKFMVYLQKENIIDESGMPKERFSAEFPKEGPSILRIQQVVRGDSAAYFCASSPGTGGPYEQYFGPGTRLTVT.

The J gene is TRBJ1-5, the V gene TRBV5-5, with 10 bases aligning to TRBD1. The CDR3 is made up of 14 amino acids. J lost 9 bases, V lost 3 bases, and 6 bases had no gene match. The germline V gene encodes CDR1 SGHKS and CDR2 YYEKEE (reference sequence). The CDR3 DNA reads TGTGCCAGCAGCTCGGGACAGGGGAGGAGGCCCCAGCATTTT. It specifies CASSSGQGRRPQHF.

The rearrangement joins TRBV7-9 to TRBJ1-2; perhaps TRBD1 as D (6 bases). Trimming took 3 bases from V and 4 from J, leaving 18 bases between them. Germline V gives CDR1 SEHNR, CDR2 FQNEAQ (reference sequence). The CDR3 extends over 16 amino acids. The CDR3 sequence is CASSFDPDRPTYGYTF. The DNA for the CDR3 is TGTGCCAGCAGCTTTGACCCAGACAGGCCAACCTATGGCTACACCTTC.

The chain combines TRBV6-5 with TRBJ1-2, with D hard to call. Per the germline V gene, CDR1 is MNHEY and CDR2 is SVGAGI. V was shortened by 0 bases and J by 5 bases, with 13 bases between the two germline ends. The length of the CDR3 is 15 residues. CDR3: CASSYSILTVYGYTF. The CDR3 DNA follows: TGTGCCAGCAGTTACTCGATTCTTACAGTATATGGCTACACCTTC.

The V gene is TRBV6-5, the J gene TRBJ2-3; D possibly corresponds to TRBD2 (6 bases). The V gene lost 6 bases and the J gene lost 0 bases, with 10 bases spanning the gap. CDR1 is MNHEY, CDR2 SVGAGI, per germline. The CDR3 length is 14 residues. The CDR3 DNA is TGTGCCAGCAGCGTAGCGGCTAGCACAGATACGCAGTATTTT. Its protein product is CASSVAASTDTQYF.

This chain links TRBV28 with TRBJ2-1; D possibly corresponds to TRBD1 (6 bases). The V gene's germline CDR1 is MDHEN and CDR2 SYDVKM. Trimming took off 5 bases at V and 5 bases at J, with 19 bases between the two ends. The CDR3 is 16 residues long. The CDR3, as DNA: TGTGCCAGCAGTCCCCTAGATACAGGGTGGGACAATGAGCAGTTCTTC. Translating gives CASSPLDTGWDNEQFF.

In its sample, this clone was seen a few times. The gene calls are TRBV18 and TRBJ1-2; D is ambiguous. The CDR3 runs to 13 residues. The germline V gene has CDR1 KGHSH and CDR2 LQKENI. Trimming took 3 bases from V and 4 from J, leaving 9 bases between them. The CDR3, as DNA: TGTGCCAGCTCACCTGGACTGGCCTATGGCTACACCTTC. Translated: CASSPGLAYGYTF.

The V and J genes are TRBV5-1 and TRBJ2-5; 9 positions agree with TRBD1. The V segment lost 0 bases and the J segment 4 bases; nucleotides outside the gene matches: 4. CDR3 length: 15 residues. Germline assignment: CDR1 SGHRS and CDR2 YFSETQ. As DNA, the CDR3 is TGCGCCAGCAGCTTGGCTGGGACAGGGCGAGAGACCCAGTACTTC. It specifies CASSLAGTGRETQYF.